The next 32 T cell receptor beta chains were all read from a single sample in a study of T cell repertoires and HLA-DP antigens. The antigens for these receptors are not known. Generated by immunoSEQ multiplex PCR, the TCRdb table keeps only in-frame clones and is missing some. This table holds roughly 110,000 clones, around 93% found once. Material: CD4+ T cells from PBMCs. Every receptor here comes from a woman aged 18-29 years in good health and CMV-seronegative.

V usage is TRBV9 and J usage is TRBJ2-6; 7 bases are shared with TRBD1. The CDR3 is 17 amino acids. Germline values: CDR1 SGDLS, CDR2 YYNGEE. The ends lost 2 bases at V and 1 base at J; junction bases unmatched: 6. In DNA, the CDR3 is TGTGCCAGCAGCGTTGGACAGGTCGCATCTGGGGCCAACGTCCTGACTTTC. Its translation: CASSVGQVASGANVLTF.

The V call is TRBV7-9, the J call TRBJ2-5; TRBD1 matches 7 bases. This CDR3 contains 15 residues. The ends lost 5 bases at V and 2 bases at J; junction bases unmatched: 8. The germline CDR1 and CDR2 sequences are SEHNR and FQNEAQ (reference sequence). CDR3 coding DNA: TGTGCCAGCAGCAACCCCGGGACAGTACAAGAGACCCAGTACTTC. The encoded protein is CASSNPGTVQETQYF.

The V and J genes are TRBV2 and TRBJ2-7; 11 bases agree with TRBD1. V shed 5 bases and J 6 bases; nucleotides not matched to a gene: 15. CDR3 size: 17 residues. Germline V gene sequence: CDR1 SNHLY, CDR2 FYNNEI. CDR3 sequence (DNA): TGTGCCAGCAGTCCCAGACTCCGGGACAGGGGGAGGGTCGAGCAGTACGTC. This codes for CASSPRLRDRGRVEQYV.

The V call is TRBV29-1, the J call TRBJ2-7, with D possibly being TRBD1 or TRBD2 (5 bases each). Germline V gene sequence: CDR1 SQVTM, CDR2 ANQGSEA. The CDR3 loop spans 11 amino acids. In DNA form, the CDR3 reads TGCGGGGCTAGCCGTGACTACGAGCAGTACTTC. Amino acids: CGASRDYEQYF.

This clone appeared a few times. The chain links TRBV9 to TRBJ2-2; no clear D gene. CDR3 length: 16 amino acids. In germline, CDR1 is SGDLS, CDR2 YYNGEE. V was cut by 7 bases and J by 1 base, with 17 bases left in between. The CDR3 bases are TGTGCCAGCCGCAAAGGACGGGCCCTGAACACCGGGGAGCTGTTTTTT. Protein product: CASRKGRALNTGELFF. Looking up the rest from reference TRBV9 and TRBJ2-2 gives the full variable domain: DSGVTQTPKHLITATGQRVTLRCSPRSGDLSVYWYQQSLDQGLQFLIQYYNGEERAKGNILERFSAQQFPDLHSELNLSSLELGDSALYFCASRKGRALNTGELFFGEGSRLTVL.

The chain uses TRBV5-4 and TRBJ2-2; TRBD2 matches at 8 bases. V dropped 3 bases and J dropped 2; count of bases not matched to a gene: 6. The CDR3 covers 16 residues. Germline assignment: CDR1 SGHNT and CDR2 YYREEE (reference sequence). This CDR3 reads CASSSPSGGNTGELFF. The CDR3 DNA follows: TGTGCCAGCAGCTCGCCAAGCGGGGGAAACACCGGGGAGCTGTTTTTT.

The rearrangement joins TRBV7-2 to TRBJ1-2, with 7 bases lining up with TRBD1. This CDR3 has 14 residues. J was trimmed by 2 bases and V by 5 bases; bases with no gene match: 5. Germline V gene lookup returns CDR1 SGHTA and CDR2 FQGNSA. The CDR3 spells CASSPQTGNYGYTF. Written as DNA, the CDR3 is TGTGCCAGCAGCCCGCAGACAGGGAACTATGGCTACACCTTC. Together with reference TRBV7-2 and TRBJ1-2, the CDR3 gives the full variable domain: GAGVSQSPSNKVTEKGKDVELRCDPISGHTALYWYRQSLGQGLEFLIYFQGNSAPDKSGLPSDRFSAERTGGSVSTLTIQRTQQEDSAVYLCASSPQTGNYGYTFGSGTRLTVV.

This clone was recorded only once. This chain connects TRBV27 to TRBJ2-5; the D is unclear. The V gene's germline CDR1 is MNHEY and CDR2 SMNVEV (reference sequence). The CDR3 is 15 amino acids. Trimming pared 1 base from V and 4 bases from J, leaving 13 bases between. DNA for the CDR3: TGTGCCAGCAGTTTATGGCTCGGCAAAGGAGAGACCCAGTACTTC. Amino acids: CASSLWLGKGETQYF.

The chain combines TRBV11-3 with TRBJ2-7; the D gene is possibly TRBD1 (6 bases). This CDR3 contains 17 residues. Germline V gene data show CDR1 as SGHNT and CDR2 as YENEEA. V lost 1 base and J lost 1, with 17 bases in between. CDR3 nucleotide sequence: TGTGCCAGCAGCTTAGGCTCCCGAGCAGGGGCTTCCTACGAGCAGTACTTC. Its translation is CASSLGSRAGASYEQYF.

The chain couples TRBV2 to TRBJ1-5; D perhaps matches TRBD1 (5 bases). The CDR3 is 13 residues long. The V end was cut by 9 bases, the J end by 3 bases, with 12 bases between. The germline V gene has CDR1 SNHLY and CDR2 FYNNEI. CDR3 amino acids: CASIRDHNQPQHF. In DNA form, the CDR3 reads TGTGCCAGTATCCGGGACCACAATCAGCCCCAGCATTTT.

V and J are TRBV6-4 and TRBJ2-5; D is possibly TRBD1 (6 bases). The germline V gene has CDR1 MRHNA and CDR2 SNTAGT. CDR3 size: 14 residues. V lost 8 bases and J 6 bases, leaving 19 bases between the germline ends. CDR3 bases: TGTGCCAGCCCTGGAGCAGGGGAAAGGAAGACCCAGTACTTC. Protein: CASPGAGERKTQYF.

This clone appeared a single time. DNA of the CDR3: TGTGCCAGCTCATCGGGTCCAGATACGCAGTATTTT. Its protein product is CASSSGPDTQYF. This rearrangement joins TRBV18 to TRBJ2-3; no definite D call. The V gene lost 5 bases and the J gene lost 4 bases, with 7 bases spanning the gap. The CDR3 has 12 amino acids. Germline V gives CDR1 KGHSH, CDR2 LQKENI.

This chain links TRBV29-1 with TRBJ2-3; 9 bases fit TRBD2. CDR1 is SQVTM and CDR2 is ANQGSEA in the germline V gene. J was trimmed by 3 bases and V by 1 base; bases with no gene match: 5. The CDR3 consists of 15 residues. CDR3: CSVEVGLAGTDTQYF. In DNA form, the CDR3 reads TGCAGCGTTGAAGTGGGGCTAGCGGGGACAGATACGCAGTATTTT.

The V call is TRBV6-5, the J call TRBJ1-1; no clear D. V shed 6 bases and J shed 4 bases, with 15 bases lying between them. Germline V gene sequence: CDR1 MNHEY, CDR2 SVGAGI. The CDR3 covers 14 residues. The CDR3 region has the DNA TGTGCCAGCAGCCAGGACTCTCAGATCACTGAAGCTTTCTTT. Protein product: CASSQDSQITEAFF.

The chain couples TRBV20-1 to TRBJ2-7; D is perhaps TRBD1 (5 bases). Germline loops: CDR1 DFQATT, CDR2 SNEGSKA (reference sequence). Trimming took 5 bases from V and 3 from J, leaving 8 bases between them. The CDR3 has 11 residues. CDR3 amino acids: CSAGDSYEQYF. The CDR3 DNA sequence: TGCAGTGCTGGCGACAGCTACGAGCAGTACTTC.

As DNA, the CDR3 is TGTGCCAGCAGCTTACAACAGGGATTGAACACTGAAGCTTTCTTT. It encodes CASSLQQGLNTEAFF. V is TRBV7-9 and J is TRBJ1-1; D may be TRBD1 (6 bases). The CDR3 is 15 residues long. The V gene lost 2 bases and the J gene lost 0 bases, with 10 bases spanning the gap. Germline V CDR1 and CDR2: SEHNR, FQNEAQ (reference sequence).

This clone was seen once. The chain combines TRBV6-5 with TRBJ2-7, with a tentative D call TRBD1 (6 bases). V lost 0 bases and J lost 1, with 13 bases in between. From germline, CDR1 is MNHEY and CDR2 SVGAGI. CDR3 length: 16 residues. The CDR3 spells CASSYSGTTGSYEQYV. In DNA form, the CDR3 reads TGTGCCAGCAGTTACTCCGGGACAACCGGGTCCTACGAGCAGTACGTC.

The chain uses TRBV7-3 and TRBJ2-3; 9 nucleotides agree with TRBD1. The V gene end was trimmed by 5 bases and the J gene end by 5 bases; junction bases not matched to a gene: 8. Looked up from germline, CDR1 is SGHTA and CDR2 is FQGTGA. The CDR3 consists of 15 residues. The CDR3 loop reads CASSRTGTGIDTQYF. CDR3 sequence (DNA): TGTGCCAGCAGCAGAACGGGGACAGGGATAGATACGCAGTATTTT. Variable domain in full (rest from reference TRBV7-3 and TRBJ2-3): GAGVSQTPSNKVTEKGKYVELRCDPISGHTALYWYRQSLGQGPEFLIYFQGTGAADDSGLPNDRFFAVRPEGSVSTLKIQRTERGDSAVYLCASSRTGTGIDTQYFGPGTRLTVL.

The J gene is TRBJ1-4, the V gene TRBV5-1, with 9 bases aligning to TRBD1. CDR1 SGHRS and CDR2 YFSETQ come from the germline V gene. V dropped 0 bases and J dropped 3; count of bases not matched to a gene: 0. This CDR3 comprises 15 residues. For the CDR3, the DNA is TGCGCCAGCAGCTTGGGACAGGGGGCTAATGAAAAACTGTTTTTT. Translated: CASSLGQGANEKLFF.

This chain connects TRBV28 to TRBJ2-5; 8 bases line up with TRBD2. The CDR3 length is 16 residues. Unmatched junction bases numbered 14, after V lost 4 bases and J lost 7 bases. Germline V gene data show CDR1 as MDHEN and CDR2 as SYDVKM. In nucleotides, the CDR3 is TGTGCCAGCAGTTACGTCGCTAGCGGGTACATGGGGACCCAGTACTTC. Amino acids: CASSYVASGYMGTQYF.

V is TRBV7-8 and J is TRBJ1-5; the match to TRBD1 covers 8 bases. The germline V gene has CDR1 SGHVS and CDR2 FQNEAQ. This CDR3 is built from 14 residues. V lost 1 base, J lost 10 bases, and 6 bases stayed unmatched. CDR3 in amino acids: CASSLGTGIIPQHF. CDR3 in DNA: TGTGCCAGCAGCTTAGGGACAGGGATAATACCCCAGCATTTT.

J is TRBJ2-1 and V is TRBV18; D remains unclear. The germline gives CDR1 KGHSH, CDR2 LQKENI. The V end lost 6 bases, the J end lost 4 bases, and 10 bases lay between the germline ends. The CDR3 contains 13 residues. The CDR3 DNA is TGTGCCAGCTCCCCGGACGTTTACAATGAGCAGTTCTTC. Amino acids: CASSPDVYNEQFF.

The chain recombines TRBV28 with TRBJ1-2; 9 bases fit TRBD1. The trim removed 8 bases at V and 4 bases at J, leaving 14 bases unmatched. The CDR3 length is 16 residues. Looked up from germline, CDR1 is MDHEN and CDR2 is SYDVKM. CDR3: CASGHLPGQGPYGYTF. The CDR3 DNA reads TGTGCCAGCGGTCACTTGCCGGGACAGGGACCCTATGGCTACACCTTC.

The chain uses TRBV7-9 and TRBJ1-1; D is possibly TRBD1 (5 bases). The CDR3 spans 15 residues. CDR1 SEHNR and CDR2 FQNEAQ come from the germline V gene (reference sequence). The V end lost 5 bases, the J end lost 6 bases, and 19 bases lay between the germline ends. The CDR3 protein is CASSPRTSGDPEAFF. CDR3 coding DNA: TGTGCCAGCAGCCCCCGGACATCTGGGGACCCTGAAGCTTTCTTT.

J is TRBJ1-2 and V is TRBV19; D is uncertain. In germline, CDR1 is LNHDA, CDR2 SQIVND (reference sequence). The CDR3 extends over 14 amino acids. The ends were cut back, 1 base at V and 7 bases at J, with 13 bases in the middle. The CDR3 region has the DNA TGTGCCAGTAGTATAGGTCAAGGCTCGGGTGGCTACACCTTC. Amino acids: CASSIGQGSGGYTF.

As DNA, the CDR3 is TGCGCCAGCAGCTGGACGGAGAGCGGGGGGGCGCTCTTTTACACAGATACGCAGTATTTT. Protein sequence: CASSWTESGGALFYTDTQYF. The rearrangement uses TRBV5-1 and TRBJ2-3; 10 positions match TRBD2. Germline values: CDR1 SGHRS, CDR2 YFSETQ. The length of the CDR3 is 20 residues. V lost 3 bases to trimming and J lost 2 bases; unmatched junction nucleotides: 18.

The CDR3 loop reads CASSLAGGLYNEQFF. The CDR3 nucleotides are TGTGCCAGCAGCTTGGCGGGGGGGCTCTACAATGAGCAGTTCTTC. This sequence joins TRBV11-3 and TRBJ2-1; 9 positions agree with TRBD2. The CDR3 has 15 residues. Per the germline V gene, CDR1 is SGHNT and CDR2 is YENEEA. The V gene end was trimmed by 3 bases and the J gene end by 3 bases; junction bases not matched to a gene: 3. Variable domain in full (rest from reference TRBV11-3 and TRBJ2-1): EAGVVQSPRYKIIEKKQPVAFWCNPISGHNTLYWYLQNLGQGPELLIRYENEEAVDDSQLPKDRFSAERLKGVDSTLKIQPAELGDSAVYLCASSLAGGLYNEQFFGPGTRLTVL.

This clone appeared a few times. The V and J genes are TRBV6-5 and TRBJ2-6, with D possibly TRBD2 on 5 matching bases. This CDR3 contains 16 residues. From germline, CDR1 is MNHEY and CDR2 SVGAGI. Trimming shortened V by 0 bases and J by 4 bases, and 10 bases separated the two germline ends. The CDR3 region has the DNA TGTGCCAGCAGTTACTCAGCTGGCGGGGGGGCCAACGTCCTGACTTTC. Residues: CASSYSAGGGANVLTF.

The V and J genes are TRBV5-4 and TRBJ2-1; D is tentatively TRBD1 or TRBD2 (5 bases each). The CDR3 has 14 residues. Germline V lookup: CDR1 SGHNT, CDR2 YYREEE (reference sequence). The ends were cut back, 0 bases at V and 6 bases at J, with 10 bases in the middle. DNA for the CDR3: TGTGCCAGCAGCTTGGCTGGGGGAGCCAATGAGCAGTTCTTC. Translated, it gives CASSLAGGANEQFF.

The chain links TRBV5-6 to TRBJ1-2, with unresolved D. This CDR3 has 12 amino acids. The V end lost 0 bases, the J end lost 5 bases, and 5 bases lay between the germline ends. Germline V gene sequence: CDR1 SGHDT, CDR2 YYEEEE. For the CDR3, the DNA is TGTGCCAGCAGCTTGGGACATTATGGCTACACCTTC. Its protein product is CASSLGHYGYTF.

V usage is TRBV29-1 and J usage is TRBJ1-5; the D gene is possibly TRBD1 (5 bases). Trimming removed 4 bases at V and 1 base at J, with 11 bases between. CDR1 and CDR2 from the germline V gene are SQVTM and ANQGSEA. This CDR3 is 14 amino acids long. CDR3 sequence (DNA): TGCAGCGTTGTCGACAGCTCGAGCAATCAGCCCCAGCATTTT. It yields the protein CSVVDSSSNQPQHF.

The V and J genes are TRBV11-2 and TRBJ2-7; TRBD1 agrees at 10 bases. Germline trimming cut 3 bases from V and 4 bases from J; bases unmatched to any gene: 15. Germline V gene lookup returns CDR1 SGHAT and CDR2 FQNNGV. The CDR3 extends over 18 amino acids. The CDR3 loop is CASSFFGGGRGQGYEQYF. The CDR3, as DNA: TGTGCCAGCAGCTTTTTTGGTGGAGGCCGGGGACAGGGGTACGAGCAGTACTTC.